The 14 T cell receptor beta chains below all came from one sample that was sequenced in a study of blood T cell repertoires in COVID-19. Libraries were prepared by immunoSEQ multiplex PCR; TCRdb keeps only in-frame clonotypes and omits some of them. Of 240,000 or so clones listed, approximately 80% are singletons. Sequencing was carried out using peripheral blood. Receptors were obtained from a woman aged 80 or over with acute or convalescent COVID-19.

The CDR3 reads CASSQTLTGGYTF. The CDR3 bases are TGTGCCAGCAGCCAGACCCTGACAGGGGGCTACACCTTC. V and J are TRBV3-1 (or the pseudogene TRBV3-2) and TRBJ1-2; TRBD1 matches 7 bases. The CDR3 spans 13 residues. The ends lost 3 bases at V and 8 bases at J; junction bases unmatched: 6. Germline CDR1 is LGHDT and CDR2 is YNNKEL (reference sequence).

The chain couples TRBV5-1 to TRBJ1-2; 7 bases agree with TRBD1. J gave up 4 bases and V 6 bases, and 12 bases lay outside the gene matches. This CDR3 has 15 residues. CDR1 and CDR2 from the germline V gene are SGHRS and YFSETQ. CDR3 DNA: TGCGCCAGCAAACCGACGACAGGGCAGGTCTATGGCTACACCTTC. It is translated as CASKPTTGQVYGYTF.

The genes are TRBV2 and TRBJ1-2; TRBD1 matches 7 bases. Trimming removed 3 bases from V and 3 bases from J; junction bases left unmatched: 16. The V gene's germline CDR1 is SNHLY and CDR2 FYNNEI. This CDR3 spans 18 amino acids. In DNA form, the CDR3 reads TGTGCCAGCAGTGATCCAGAGGGCAGGGGGTACCGATACTATGGCTACACCTTC. It encodes CASSDPEGRGYRYYGYTF. Drawing the rest from reference TRBV2 and TRBJ1-2, the complete variable domain is EPEVTQTPSHQVTQMGQEVILRCVPISNHLYFYWYRQILGQKVEFLVSFYNNEISEKSEIFDDQFSVERPDGSNFTLKIRSTKLEDSAMYFCASSDPEGRGYRYYGYTFGSGTRLTVV.

This chain joins TRBV5-1 and TRBJ2-7, with TRBD2 matching 11 bases. In germline, CDR1 is SGHRS, CDR2 YFSETQ. The CDR3 sequence is 15 residues long. The junction had 8 bases not matched to a gene; V was cut back by 6 bases and J by 3 bases. CDR3 DNA sequence: TGCGCCAGCACAACAGGGCTAGCGGGGGGCTACGAGCAGTACTTC. This sequence encodes CASTTGLAGGYEQYF.

This clone was seen more than once but under ten times. The rearrangement links TRBV5-6 to TRBJ1-5; 9 bases match TRBD1. Unmatched junction bases numbered 5, after V lost 4 bases and J lost 0 bases. The CDR3 is 16 residues long. CDR1 is SGHDT and CDR2 is YYEEEE in the germline V gene. Here the CDR3 reads CASSRDRGISNQPQHF. The CDR3 DNA reads TGTGCCAGCAGCCGCGACAGGGGGATTAGCAATCAGCCCCAGCATTTT.

V is TRBV5-1 and J is TRBJ2-1, with D unresolved. The CDR3 totals 14 residues. V was pared by 4 bases and J by 6 bases, with 14 bases between. Germline-derived CDR1 and CDR2 are SGHRS and YFSETQ. CDR3 loop: CASSLQFAGNEQFF. DNA of the CDR3: TGCGCCAGCAGCCTACAATTCGCAGGCAATGAGCAGTTCTTC.

CDR3 nucleotide sequence: TGCAGCGTTGAAGATCCCAGGGGAGGGGAAAAACTGTTTTTT. This codes for CSVEDPRGGEKLFF. This rearrangement joins TRBV29-1 to TRBJ1-4, with D tentatively TRBD1 (6 bases). Germline V gene data show CDR1 as SQVTM and CDR2 as ANQGSEA. V gave up 0 bases and J gave up 8 bases, with 13 bases separating them. This CDR3 comprises 14 residues.

This chain uses TRBV28 with TRBJ1-5; a possible D gene is TRBD1 (5 bases). The CDR3 covers 14 residues. CDR1 is MDHEN, CDR2 SYDVKM, per germline. V gave up 8 bases and J gave up 6 bases, with 17 bases separating them. This chain's CDR3 is CASHQWPGGQPQHF. CDR3 DNA sequence: TGTGCCAGCCACCAGTGGCCGGGGGGTCAGCCCCAGCATTTT.

The rearrangement links TRBV10-3 to TRBJ1-1; a weak D match, TRBD1 (5 bases). V was pared by 6 bases and J by 1 base, with 6 bases between. Germline CDR1 and CDR2: ENHRY and SYGVKD. The CDR3 length is 12 residues. CDR3 DNA sequence: TGTGCCATCAGCAGGGAGAACACTGAAGCTTTCTTT. The encoded protein is CAISRENTEAFF.

The chain is built from TRBV5-1 and TRBJ1-2; TRBD1 might be the D (5 bases). V was shortened by 4 bases and J by 1 base, with 11 bases between the two germline ends. Germline assignment: CDR1 SGHRS and CDR2 YFSETQ. CDR3 length: 14 residues. The CDR3: CASSTSDSNYGYTF. The CDR3 bases are TGCGCCAGCAGCACGTCCGACAGTAACTATGGCTACACCTTC.

The chain employs TRBV7-2 and TRBJ1-2; 9 nucleotides agree with TRBD1. The length of the CDR3 is 16 residues. V lost 0 bases to trimming and J lost 6 bases; unmatched junction nucleotides: 8. Germline values: CDR1 SGHTA, CDR2 FQGNSA. The CDR3 here is CASSLAGTGTGHGYTF. CDR3 sequence (DNA): TGTGCCAGCAGCTTAGCCGGGACAGGGACGGGCCATGGCTACACCTTC.

The V and J genes are TRBV19 and TRBJ1-5; D is possibly TRBD1 (6 bases). Looked up from germline, CDR1 is LNHDA and CDR2 is SQIVND (reference sequence). This CDR3 region has 15 residues. V lost 7 bases to trimming and J lost 3 bases, with 16 bases between them. CDR3 sequence (DNA): TGTGCCAGTAACTCCGGGGACATCCTCAATCAGCCCCAGCATTTT. It yields the protein CASNSGDILNQPQHF.

The chain carries TRBV10-3 and TRBJ2-2; D is possibly TRBD1 (8 bases). In germline, CDR1 is ENHRY, CDR2 SYGVKD. The CDR3 length is 14 residues. V lost 6 bases to trimming and J lost 8 bases, with 16 bases between them. The CDR3, as DNA: TGTGCCATCAGCCCTGGACAGGGAGGGGGGGAGCTGTTTTTT. Translated: CAISPGQGGGELFF.

This clone was seen only a few times. The V gene is TRBV18, the J gene TRBJ1-4; TRBD1 aligns across 8 bases. With 3 bases clipped from V and 3 bases from J, the junction kept 3 bases outside the gene matches. This CDR3 spans 15 amino acids. In germline, CDR1 is KGHSH, CDR2 LQKENI. DNA for the CDR3: TGTGCCAGCTCACCCAGGGGGCTGGCTAATGAAAAACTGTTTTTT. This encodes CASSPRGLANEKLFF.